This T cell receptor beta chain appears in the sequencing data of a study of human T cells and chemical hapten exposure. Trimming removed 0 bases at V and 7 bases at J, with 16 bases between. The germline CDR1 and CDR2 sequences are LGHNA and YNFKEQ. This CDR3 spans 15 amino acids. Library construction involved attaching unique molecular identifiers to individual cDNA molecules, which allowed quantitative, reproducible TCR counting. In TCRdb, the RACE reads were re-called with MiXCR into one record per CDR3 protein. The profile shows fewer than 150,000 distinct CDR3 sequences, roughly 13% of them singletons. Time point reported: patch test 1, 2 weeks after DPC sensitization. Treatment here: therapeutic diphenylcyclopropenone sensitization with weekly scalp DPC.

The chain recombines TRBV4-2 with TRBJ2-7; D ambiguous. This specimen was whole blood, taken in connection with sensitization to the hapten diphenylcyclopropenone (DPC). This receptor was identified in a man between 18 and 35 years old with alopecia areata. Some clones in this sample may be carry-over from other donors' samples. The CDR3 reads CASSQEKESVGEQYF. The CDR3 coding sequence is TGTGCCAGCAGCCAAGAGAAGGAGAGCGTAGGGGAGCAGTACTTC.